The 28 T cell receptor beta chains reported below all come from one sample, sequenced in a study of cytomegalovirus exposure and HLA in healthy donors. The PCR made use of 60 Vbeta and 13 Jbeta primers. Clones were read by immunoSEQ multiplex PCR, and TCRdb kept only the in-frame ones, dropping some. The sample lists some 150,000 clones, roughly 71% seen once, with 1.1% to 1.5% in the top ten. Material for sequencing was PBMCs. These TCRs come from a woman between 35 and 50 years old in good health and CMV-seronegative.

The chain is built from TRBV9 and TRBJ2-7; tentatively, D is TRBD2 (5 bases). Between the trimmed V and J ends, which lost 4 bases and 1 base, there was a span of 15 bases. The CDR3 sequence is 15 residues long. Germline lookup yields CDR1 SGDLS and CDR2 YYNGEE. The CDR3 DNA follows: TGTGCCAGCAGCTCCCGCGAGGGCGGTTCCTACGAGCAGTACTTC. It yields the protein CASSSREGGSYEQYF.

V is TRBV6-5 and J is TRBJ1-2, with 9 bases identical to TRBD1. The CDR3 consists of 14 residues. Germline-derived CDR1 and CDR2 are MNHEY and SVGAGI. The ends lost 4 bases at V and 8 bases at J; junction bases unmatched: 8. The CDR3 here is CASSSGQGRLGYTF. The CDR3, as DNA: TGTGCCAGCAGTTCGGGACAGGGTAGATTGGGCTACACCTTC.

This clone was recorded only once. This rearrangement joins TRBV5-8 to TRBJ2-5, with 12 positions matching TRBD2. Germline V CDR1 and CDR2: SGHTS, YDEGEE. Germline trimming cut 4 bases from V and 2 bases from J; bases unmatched to any gene: 6. The CDR3 is made up of 16 amino acids. In nucleotides, the CDR3 is TGTGCCAGCAGCCGTAGACTAGCGGGGGCTCAAGAGACCCAGTACTTC. This translates into CASSRRLAGAQETQYF.

This rearrangement joins TRBV7-9 to TRBJ1-2; D gene ambiguous. Trimming took 6 bases from V and 0 from J, leaving 8 bases between them. Germline V lookup: CDR1 SEHNR, CDR2 FQNEAQ (reference sequence). The CDR3 has 13 residues. DNA for the CDR3: TGTGCCAGCAGTCATAACTCTAACTATGGCTACACCTTC. It specifies CASSHNSNYGYTF.

The chain recombines TRBV29-1 with TRBJ1-1; D not resolved. V was pared by 7 bases and J by 0 bases, with 9 bases between. CDR1 SQVTM and CDR2 ANQGSEA come from the germline V gene. The CDR3 runs to 12 residues. CDR3 coding DNA: TGCAGCGCTCTCGAGATGAACACTGAAGCTTTCTTT. This encodes CSALEMNTEAFF.

This rearrangement joins TRBV6-5 to TRBJ2-7; a weak D match, TRBD1 (5 bases). The V and J ends lost 7 bases and 5 bases respectively, with 21 bases between them. The length of the CDR3 is 15 residues. Germline CDR1 is MNHEY and CDR2 is SVGAGI. The CDR3 nucleotides read TGTGCCAGCACCTCACCTAACATTCAGGGCCACGAGCAGTACTTC. This sequence encodes CASTSPNIQGHEQYF.

This clone was counted at least ten times. The chain combines TRBV6-6 with TRBJ1-1, with 7 positions matching TRBD1. The ends lost 0 bases at V and 2 bases at J; junction bases unmatched: 3. Germline lookup yields CDR1 MNHNY and CDR2 SVGAGI (reference sequence). The CDR3 totals 15 residues. In nucleotides, the CDR3 is TGTGCCAGCAGTTACTCCCGGACAGGCAACACTGAAGCTTTCTTT. This sequence encodes CASSYSRTGNTEAFF.

V gene TRBV19 combines with J gene TRBJ1-4; no clear D. The germline V gene has CDR1 LNHDA and CDR2 SQIVND (reference sequence). Trimming took 3 bases from V and 0 from J, leaving 8 bases between them. CDR3 length: 15 amino acids. CDR3 in amino acids: CASSMRPATNEKLFF. In DNA, the CDR3 is TGTGCCAGTAGTATGAGGCCAGCAACTAATGAAAAACTGTTTTTT.

The chain carries TRBV5-1 and TRBJ2-2; no reliable D call. V gave up 0 bases and J gave up 1 base, with 7 bases separating them. Looked up from germline, CDR1 is SGHRS and CDR2 is YFSETQ. The CDR3 spans 15 residues. CDR3 bases: TGCGCCAGCAGCTTGGGGGCTCGGAACACCGGGGAGCTGTTTTTT. This encodes CASSLGARNTGELFF. The entire variable domain, with the rest obtained from reference TRBV5-1 and TRBJ2-2, is as follows: KAGVTQTPRYLIKTRGQQVTLSCSPISGHRSVSWYQQTPGQGLQFLFEYFSETQRNKGNFPGRFSGRQFSNSRSEMNVSTLELGDSALYLCASSLGARNTGELFFGEGSRLTVL.

The chain joins TRBV25-1 to TRBJ2-6, with 7 bases aligning to TRBD2. Per germline, CDR1 MGHDK and CDR2 SYGVNS. The CDR3 extends over 17 amino acids. Unmatched junction bases numbered 9, after V lost 7 bases and J lost 0 bases. This chain's CDR3 is CASTGGRVGSGANVLTF. The CDR3 DNA sequence: TGTGCCAGCACCGGGGGGAGGGTTGGCTCTGGGGCCAACGTCCTGACTTTC.

This clone has a single count. This chain links TRBV5-1 with TRBJ1-1; 8 bases line up with TRBD1. The CDR3 runs 16 residues. CDR1 and CDR2 from the germline V gene are SGHRS and YFSETQ. V shed 3 bases and J 1 base; nucleotides not matched to a gene: 8. CDR3 sequence (DNA): TGCGCCAGCAGCTCCCTCACCGGGACAGGGAACACTGAAGCTTTCTTT. Its translation is CASSSLTGTGNTEAFF.

This clone showed up just a few times. This sequence joins TRBV5-1 and TRBJ2-5, with TRBD2 as a possible D gene (5 bases). This CDR3 is 14 amino acids long. Trimming shortened V by 0 bases and J by 2 bases, and 8 bases separated the two germline ends. Germline loops: CDR1 SGHRS, CDR2 YFSETQ. CDR3 coding DNA: TGCGCCAGCAGCTTGGCCTCGGGGCAAGAGACCCAGTACTTC. This translates into CASSLASGQETQYF.

In its sample, this clone was seen a few times. The chain uses TRBV19 and TRBJ1-5, with a possible D match to TRBD1 (5 bases). Trimming stripped 6 bases from V and 1 base from J, with 19 bases between. CDR1 and CDR2 (germline): LNHDA, SQIVND (reference sequence). The CDR3 length is 17 residues. In DNA form, the CDR3 reads TGTGCCAGTAGGAGTCCCGGGACTGGGGAAAGCAATCAGCCCCAGCATTTT. This gives the protein CASRSPGTGESNQPQHF.

The chain recombines TRBV12-5 with TRBJ1-5; 7 bases align to TRBD1. There are 17 residues in the CDR3. The ends lost 0 bases at V and 2 bases at J; junction bases unmatched: 7. The germline V gene has CDR1 LGHNT and CDR2 FRNRAP. The CDR3 DNA reads TGTGCTAGTGGTTTGGTCCTCGACAGGGTGGGCAATCAGCCCCAGCATTTT. This sequence encodes CASGLVLDRVGNQPQHF.

This clone has only one observation. The chain carries TRBV27 and TRBJ2-5, with D possibly TRBD1 on 5 matching bases. The CDR3 runs to 13 residues. V lost 8 bases and J 1 base, leaving 11 bases between the germline ends. Looked up from germline, CDR1 is MNHEY and CDR2 is SMNVEV (reference sequence). CDR3 sequence: CASLDRLQETQYF. The CDR3 DNA reads as TGTGCCAGCCTCGACAGACTCCAAGAGACCCAGTACTTC.

This chain joins TRBV19 and TRBJ1-3; TRBD1 is a possible D gene (5 bases). Germline V gene lookup returns CDR1 LNHDA and CDR2 SQIVND (reference sequence). The V and J ends lost 6 bases and 0 bases respectively, with 15 bases between them. The CDR3 is made up of 16 amino acids. CDR3 sequence reads: CASSDPVRGSGNTIYF. CDR3 DNA sequence: TGTGCCAGTAGCGATCCTGTAAGGGGCTCTGGAAACACCATATATTTT.

This clone has just a few counts. The V and J genes are TRBV6-4 and TRBJ1-5; D not certain. Germline CDR1 and CDR2: MRHNA and SNTAGT. The CDR3 is 15 amino acids. Trimming left V 0 bases short and J 2 bases short, with 8 bases between. For the CDR3, the DNA is TGTGCCAGCAGTGACTCGGCAGGTGGCAATCAGCCCCAGCATTTT. Its translation is CASSDSAGGNQPQHF.

The rearrangement uses TRBV7-9 and TRBJ1-6; no definite D call. The CDR3 extends over 15 amino acids. CDR1 is SEHNR, CDR2 FQNEAQ, per germline (reference sequence). The V end lost 1 base, the J end lost 9 bases, and 13 bases lay between the germline ends. In DNA, the CDR3 is TGTGCCAGCAGCTTAGTTACCAGGAACATTTCACCCCTCCACTTT. Protein product: CASSLVTRNISPLHF. The whole variable domain, filled in from reference TRBV7-9 and TRBJ1-6, reads DTGVSQNPRHKITKRGQNVTFRCDPISEHNRLYWYRQTLGQGPEFLTYFQNEAQLEKSRLLSDRFSAERPKGSFSTLEIQRTEQGDSAMYLCASSLVTRNISPLHFGNGTRLTVT.

This chain connects TRBV28 to TRBJ1-2, with D uncertain. V was pared by 7 bases and J by 4 bases, with 16 bases between. Germline lookup yields CDR1 MDHEN and CDR2 SYDVKM. This CDR3 is 14 amino acids long. The CDR3 region has the DNA TGTGCCAGCACCACTAGGACGCGAGTCTATGGCTACACCTTC. Encoded protein: CASTTRTRVYGYTF.

As regards this clone: An end of the junction does not agree with germline; a read error may underlie this. This chain links TRBV11-3 with TRBJ2-7, with 9 bases that match TRBD1. Germline V gene data show CDR1 as SGHNT and CDR2 as YENEEA. The CDR3 covers 14 residues. The CDR3 sequence: CASSFGTGSFEQYF. CDR3 in DNA: TGTGCCAGCAGCTTTGGGACAGGGTCCTTCGAGCAGTACTTC.

V usage is TRBV6-1 and J usage is TRBJ2-7; 7 bases agree with TRBD1. After removal of 4 bases from V and 6 bases from J, the junction contained 12 bases not matched to a gene. This CDR3 contains 15 residues. Germline V gives CDR1 MNHNS, CDR2 SASEGT. The CDR3 here is CASSVGRRGFTEQYF. CDR3 coding DNA: TGTGCCAGCAGTGTGGGGCGCAGGGGGTTCACCGAGCAGTACTTC.

The J gene is TRBJ1-6, the V gene TRBV5-6, with TRBD1 matching over 8 bases. Germline V CDR1 and CDR2: SGHDT, YYEEEE. The CDR3 has 15 residues. The V segment lost 0 bases and the J segment 12 bases; nucleotides outside the gene matches: 8. The CDR3 nucleotides read TGTGCCAGCAGCTTGGGGACAGGGCTCTATGGACCCCTCCACTTT. The encoded protein is CASSLGTGLYGPLHF. The variable domain in full, with the rest retrieved from reference TRBV5-6 and TRBJ1-6, is DAGVTQSPTHLIKTRGQQVTLRCSPKSGHDTVSWYQQALGQGPQFIFQYYEEEERQRGNFPDRFSGHQFPNYSSELNVNALLLGDSALYLCASSLGTGLYGPLHFGNGTRLTVT.

The chain uses TRBV25-1 and TRBJ2-6; D unresolved. The germline V gene has CDR1 MGHDK and CDR2 SYGVNS. Trimming took 5 bases from V and 3 from J, leaving 17 bases between them. This CDR3 has 17 residues. This chain's CDR3 is CASSKPTVAFGANVLTF. The CDR3 nucleotides are TGTGCCAGCAGTAAACCGACGGTAGCATTTGGGGCCAACGTCCTGACTTTC.

The rearrangement uses TRBV30 and TRBJ1-1; 9 bases fit TRBD1. The J segment lost 4 bases and the V segment lost 5 bases, leaving 5 bases of the junction unmatched. Germline-derived CDR1 and CDR2 are GTSNPN and SVGIG (reference sequence). This CDR3 is built from 13 residues. CDR3: CAWGQGKGTEAFF. CDR3 coding DNA: TGTGCCTGGGGACAGGGGAAGGGCACTGAAGCTTTCTTT.

This chain joins TRBV7-3 and TRBJ1-6; D uncertain. V gave up 5 bases and J gave up 2 bases, with 13 bases separating them. Germline CDR1 is SGHTA and CDR2 is FQGTGA. This CDR3 region has 16 residues. DNA for the CDR3: TGTGCCAGCAGCCCCACTGGAGGCACCTATAATTCACCCCTCCACTTT. As protein: CASSPTGGTYNSPLHF.

This chain uses TRBV13 with TRBJ1-2, with D unresolved. Germline V gives CDR1 PRHDT, CDR2 FYEKMQ (reference sequence). The CDR3 totals 14 residues. Trimming left V 5 bases short and J 7 bases short, with 17 bases between. The CDR3 loop is CASSAKKVRSGYTF. The CDR3 nucleotides are TGTGCCAGCAGCGCCAAGAAGGTGCGGAGTGGCTACACCTTC. Drawing the rest from reference TRBV13 and TRBJ1-2, the complete variable domain is AAGVIQSPRHLIKEKRETATLKCYPIPRHDTVYWYQQGPGQDPQFLISFYEKMQSDKGSIPDRFSAQQFSDYHSELNMSSLELGDSALYFCASSAKKVRSGYTFGSGTRLTVV.

This clone has only one observation. The V call is TRBV27, the J call TRBJ2-3; TRBD2 matches at 7 bases. The CDR3 extends over 16 amino acids. Germline V CDR1 and CDR2: MNHEY, SMNVEV (reference sequence). V shed 3 bases, J shed 2 bases, and the junction held 8 bases outside the gene matches. The CDR3 loop is CASSFRASGYTDTQYF. The DNA of the CDR3 is TGTGCCAGCAGTTTTAGGGCTAGCGGCTACACAGATACGCAGTATTTT.

DNA for the CDR3: TGTGCCAGCAGTTATGTGGCAGGGGCGGAAAAACTGTTTTTT. It encodes CASSYVAGAEKLFF. The chain carries TRBV6-6 and TRBJ1-4, with D possibly being TRBD1 (6 bases). Trimming removed 3 bases from V and 8 bases from J, with 13 bases in between. The CDR3 is 14 residues long. Germline V gives CDR1 MNHNY, CDR2 SVGAGI (reference sequence).